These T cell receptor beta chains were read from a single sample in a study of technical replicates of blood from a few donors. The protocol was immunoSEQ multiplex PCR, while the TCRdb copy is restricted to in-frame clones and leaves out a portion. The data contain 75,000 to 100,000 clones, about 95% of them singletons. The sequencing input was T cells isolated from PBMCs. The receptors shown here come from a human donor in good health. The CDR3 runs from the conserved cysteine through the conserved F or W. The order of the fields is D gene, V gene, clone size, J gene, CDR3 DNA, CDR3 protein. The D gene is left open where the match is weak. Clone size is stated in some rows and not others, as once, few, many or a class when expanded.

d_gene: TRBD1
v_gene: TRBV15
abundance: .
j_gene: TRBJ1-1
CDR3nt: TGTGCCACCAGCAGGACAGGGAGCGAGGCTTTCTTT
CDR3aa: CATSRTGSEAFF

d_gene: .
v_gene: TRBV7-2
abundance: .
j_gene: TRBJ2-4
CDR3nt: TGTGTAACCGGGGGCGGGAGTCTCAAAAACATTCAGTACTTC
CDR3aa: CVTGGGSLKNIQYF

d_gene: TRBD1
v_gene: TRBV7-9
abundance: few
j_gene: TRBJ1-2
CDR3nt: TGTGCCAGCAGCACCGCGGGACAGGGGGCCCTTGACTATGGCTACACCTTC
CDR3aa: CASSTAGQGALDYGYTF

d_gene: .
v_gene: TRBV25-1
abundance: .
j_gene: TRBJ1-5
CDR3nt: TGTGCCAGCAGTGTGACAGGCTCCCCGGAGCCCCAGCATTTT
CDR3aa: CASSVTGSPEPQHF

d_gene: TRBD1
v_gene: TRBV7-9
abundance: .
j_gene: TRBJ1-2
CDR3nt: TGTGCCAGCCAAACTACAGGGGCGAACTATGGCTACACCTTC
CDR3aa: CASQTTGANYGYTF

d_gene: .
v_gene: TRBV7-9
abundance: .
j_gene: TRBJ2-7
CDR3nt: TGTGCCAGCAGCCCCGCTCCGGGACAAGGGATTAACGAGCAGTACTTC
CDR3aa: CASSPAPGQGINEQYF

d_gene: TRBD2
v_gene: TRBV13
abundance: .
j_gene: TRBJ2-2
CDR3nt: TGTGCCAGCAGCTTGGAGACTAGCGGGTCCGGGGAGCTGTTTTTT
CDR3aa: CASSLETSGSGELFF

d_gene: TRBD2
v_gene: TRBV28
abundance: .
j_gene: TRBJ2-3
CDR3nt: TGTGCCAGCAGGACTAGCGGGAAGTCAAATACGCAGTATTTT
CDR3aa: CASRTSGKSNTQYF

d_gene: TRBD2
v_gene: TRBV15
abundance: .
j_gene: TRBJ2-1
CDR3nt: TGTGCCACCAGCAGTAGACTAGCCGTTGAGCAGTTCTTC
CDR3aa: CATSSRLAVEQFF

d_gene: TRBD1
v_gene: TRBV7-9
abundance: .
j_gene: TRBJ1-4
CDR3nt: TGTGCCAGCAGCTTAACAGGGGCCCTTCCATCTAATGAAAAACTGTTTTTT
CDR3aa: CASSLTGALPSNEKLFF

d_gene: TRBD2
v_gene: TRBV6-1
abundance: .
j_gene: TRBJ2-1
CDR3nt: TGTGCCAGCAGGGGCAGACTAGCGTCCCACAATGAGCAGTTCTTC
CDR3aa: CASRGRLASHNEQFF

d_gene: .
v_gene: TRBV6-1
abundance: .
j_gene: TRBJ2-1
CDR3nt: TGTGCCAGCAGTGAAACCCCAGGGAATGAGCAGTTCTTC
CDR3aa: CASSETPGNEQFF

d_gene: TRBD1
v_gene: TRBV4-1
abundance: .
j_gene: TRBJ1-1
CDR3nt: TGCGCCAGCAGCCGGCTAACAGGGGTGAACACTGAAGCTTTCTTT
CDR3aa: CASSRLTGVNTEAFF

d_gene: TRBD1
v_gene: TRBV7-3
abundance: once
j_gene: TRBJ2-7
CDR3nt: TGTGCCAGCAGCCGTGGGACAGGGAACGAGCAGTACTTC
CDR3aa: CASSRGTGNEQYF

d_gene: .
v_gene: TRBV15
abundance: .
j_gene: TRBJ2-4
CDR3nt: TGTGCCACCAGCGTAGCGACTAGTTCCGAGAAGTACTTC
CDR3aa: CATSVATSSEKYF

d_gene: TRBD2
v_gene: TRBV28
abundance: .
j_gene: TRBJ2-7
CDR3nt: TGTGCCAGCAGTTTATGGGGACTAGCGGGAGAGAACTACGAGCAGTACTTC
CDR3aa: CASSLWGLAGENYEQYF

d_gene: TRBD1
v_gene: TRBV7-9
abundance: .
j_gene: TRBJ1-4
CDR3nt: TGTGCCAGCAGCTTAGACAGGGGGAGTGAAAAACTGTTTTTT
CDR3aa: CASSLDRGSEKLFF

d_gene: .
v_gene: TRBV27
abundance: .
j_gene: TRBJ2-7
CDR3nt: TGTGCCAGCAGTTTGGGCAGAACCTACGAGCAGTACTTC
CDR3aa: CASSLGRTYEQYF

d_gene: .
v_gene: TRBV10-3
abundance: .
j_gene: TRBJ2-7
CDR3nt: TGTGCCATTATGACGGAGGCCTACGAGCAGTACTTC
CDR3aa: CAIMTEAYEQYF

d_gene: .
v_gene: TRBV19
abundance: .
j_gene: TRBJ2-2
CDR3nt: TGTGCCAGTAGTATAGCAGGGGATCACACCGGGGAGCTGTTTTTT
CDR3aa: CASSIAGDHTGELFF

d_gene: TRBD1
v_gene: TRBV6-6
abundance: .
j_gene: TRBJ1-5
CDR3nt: TGTGCCAGCAGACCGGGACAGTACAATCAGCCCCAGCATTTT
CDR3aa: CASRPGQYNQPQHF

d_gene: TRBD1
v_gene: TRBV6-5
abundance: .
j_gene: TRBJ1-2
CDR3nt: TGTGCCAGCAGCCGACAGGGGGCAGAAGGCTACACCTTC
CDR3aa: CASSRQGAEGYTF

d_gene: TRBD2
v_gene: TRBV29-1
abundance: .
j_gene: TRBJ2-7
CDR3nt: TGCAGCGTTGACGGCGGGAGGGCGTACGAGCAGTACTTC
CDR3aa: CSVDGGRAYEQYF

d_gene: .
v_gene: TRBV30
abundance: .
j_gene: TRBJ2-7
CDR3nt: TGTGCCTGGCGAACGGCACTCGTCTCGGGGGAGCAGTACTTC
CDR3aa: CAWRTALVSGEQYF

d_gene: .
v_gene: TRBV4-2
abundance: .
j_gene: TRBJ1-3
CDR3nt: TGTGCCAGCAGCCAAGATGTGGGGGCTGTTGGAAACACCATATATTTT
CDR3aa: CASSQDVGAVGNTIYF

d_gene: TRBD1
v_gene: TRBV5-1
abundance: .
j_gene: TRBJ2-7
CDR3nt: TGCGCCAGCAGCTTAAGGGACAGGGGATTGGAGCAGTACTTC
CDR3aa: CASSLRDRGLEQYF

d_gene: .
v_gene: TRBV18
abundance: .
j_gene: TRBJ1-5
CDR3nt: TGTGCCAGCTCACCATCAGGTAGGAGCAATCAGCCCCAGCATTTT
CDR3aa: CASSPSGRSNQPQHF

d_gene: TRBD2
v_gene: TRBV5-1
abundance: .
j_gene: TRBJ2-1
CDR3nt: TGCGCCAGCAGCGCTGGGACTAGCGGGTGGAGTGAGCAGTTCTTC
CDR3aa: CASSAGTSGWSEQFF

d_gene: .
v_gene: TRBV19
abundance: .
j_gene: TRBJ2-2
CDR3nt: TGTGCCAGTAAAGGCGGACTCGGCGGGGAGCTGTTTTTT
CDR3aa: CASKGGLGGELFF

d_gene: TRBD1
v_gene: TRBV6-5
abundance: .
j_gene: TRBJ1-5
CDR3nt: TGTGCCAGCACCCGAGGACAGGGAGATCAGCCCCAGCATTTT
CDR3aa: CASTRGQGDQPQHF

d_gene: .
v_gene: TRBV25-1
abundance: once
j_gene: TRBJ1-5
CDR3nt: TGTGCCAGCAGTGGGGGCCCATATAGCAATCAGCCCCAGCATTTT
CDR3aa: CASSGGPYSNQPQHF

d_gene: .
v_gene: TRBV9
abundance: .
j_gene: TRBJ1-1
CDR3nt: TGTGCCAGCAGCCCTTATCGGACAGTAAACACTGAAGCTTTCTTT
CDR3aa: CASSPYRTVNTEAFF

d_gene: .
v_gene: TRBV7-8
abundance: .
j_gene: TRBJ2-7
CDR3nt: TGTGCCAGCAGCCACTACTACATGGAGGGCGGCGAGCAGTACTTC
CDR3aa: CASSHYYMEGGEQYF

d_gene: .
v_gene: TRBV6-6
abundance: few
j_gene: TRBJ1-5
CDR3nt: TGTGCCAGCAGTTACTACCCGGGACAAACTCAGCATTTT
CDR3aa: CASSYYPGQTQHF

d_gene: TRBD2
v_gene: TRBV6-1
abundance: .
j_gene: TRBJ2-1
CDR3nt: TGTGCCAGCAGTGAAGCCGGGCTAGCGGGCTACAATGAGCAGTTCTTC
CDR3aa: CASSEAGLAGYNEQFF

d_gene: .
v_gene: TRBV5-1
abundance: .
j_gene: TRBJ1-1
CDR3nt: TGCGCCAGCAGCGAGACAGTGAACACTGAAGCTTTCTTT
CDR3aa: CASSETVNTEAFF

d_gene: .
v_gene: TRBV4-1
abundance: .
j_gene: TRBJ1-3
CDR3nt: TGCGCCAGCAGCCAATCCCGGGGCTCTGGAAACACCATATATTTT
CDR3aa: CASSQSRGSGNTIYF

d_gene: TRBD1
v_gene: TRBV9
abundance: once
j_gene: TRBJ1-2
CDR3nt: TGTGCCAGCAGCGTAGAGGGACAGGGTCCCTATGGCTACACCTTC
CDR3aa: CASSVEGQGPYGYTF

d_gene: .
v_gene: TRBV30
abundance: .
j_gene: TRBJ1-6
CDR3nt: TGTGCCTGGAGTGGACAGTCTCATAATTCACCCCTCCACTTT
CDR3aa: CAWSGQSHNSPLHF

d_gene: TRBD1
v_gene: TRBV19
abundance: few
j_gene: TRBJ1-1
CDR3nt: TGTGCCAGTAGTGACAGGGGAACCACTGAAGCTTTCTTT
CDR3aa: CASSDRGTTEAFF

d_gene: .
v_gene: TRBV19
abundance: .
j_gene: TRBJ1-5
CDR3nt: TGTGCCAGTAGTATAGGAGGGATTAGCAATCAGCCCCAGCATTTT
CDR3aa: CASSIGGISNQPQHF

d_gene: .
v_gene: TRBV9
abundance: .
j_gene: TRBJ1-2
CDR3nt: TGTGCCAGCAGCACCCTGAATGCCTTAGATGGCTACACCTTC
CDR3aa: CASSTLNALDGYTF

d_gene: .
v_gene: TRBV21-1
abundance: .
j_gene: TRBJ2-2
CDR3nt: TGTGCCAGCAGCAGGTGGGAGTGGACCGGGGAGCTGTTTTTT
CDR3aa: CASSRWEWTGELFF

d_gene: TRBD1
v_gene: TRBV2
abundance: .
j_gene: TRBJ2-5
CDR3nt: TGTGCCAGCAGCCGAGACAGGGGAGGAGAGACCCAGTACTTC
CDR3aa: CASSRDRGGETQYF

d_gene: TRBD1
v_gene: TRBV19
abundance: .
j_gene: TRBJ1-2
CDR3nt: TGTGCCAGTAGTCCGACGGGACAGGGGACAGGCTACACCTTC
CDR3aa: CASSPTGQGTGYTF

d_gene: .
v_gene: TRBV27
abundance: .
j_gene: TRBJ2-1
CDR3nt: TGTGCCAGCACCCCTGGGGAGTATTACAATGAGCAGTTCTTC
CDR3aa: CASTPGEYYNEQFF

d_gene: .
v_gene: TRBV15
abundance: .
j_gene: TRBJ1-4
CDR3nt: TGTGCCACCAGCAGTGAAGACAGGCCCTATGAAAAACTGTTTTTT
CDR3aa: CATSSEDRPYEKLFF

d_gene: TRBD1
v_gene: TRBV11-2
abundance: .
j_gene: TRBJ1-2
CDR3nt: TGTGCCAGCAGCTCACTGAGACTTGAACCGGGACAGGCTAACTATGGCTACACCTTC
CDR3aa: CASSSLRLEPGQANYGYTF

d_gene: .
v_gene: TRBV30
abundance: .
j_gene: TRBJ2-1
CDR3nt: TGTGCCTGGAGGTTGCAGTACAATGAGCAGTTCTTC
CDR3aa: CAWRLQYNEQFF

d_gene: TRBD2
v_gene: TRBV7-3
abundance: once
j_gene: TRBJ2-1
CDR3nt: TGTGCCAGCAGCTTAAGCGCGGGAGGCTTGACTCGGGGCTACAATGAGCAGTTCTTC
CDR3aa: CASSLSAGGLTRGYNEQFF

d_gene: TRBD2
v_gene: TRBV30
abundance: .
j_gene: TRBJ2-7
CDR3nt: TGTGCCTGGAGTGTTCCGCGGGAGACCTACGAGCAGTACTTC
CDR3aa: CAWSVPRETYEQYF

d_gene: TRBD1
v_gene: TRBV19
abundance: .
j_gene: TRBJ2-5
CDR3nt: TGTGCCAGTAGTATAAGGGACAGAGAGACCCAGTACTTC
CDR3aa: CASSIRDRETQYF

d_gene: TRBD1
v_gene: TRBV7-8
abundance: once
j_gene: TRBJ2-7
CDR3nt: TGTGCCAGCAGCGCGTCCGGGACAGGGATCTACGAGCAGTACTTC
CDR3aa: CASSASGTGIYEQYF

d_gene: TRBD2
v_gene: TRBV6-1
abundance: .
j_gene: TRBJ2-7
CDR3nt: TGTGCCAGCAGTGTGTCAGCGGGAACCTACGAGCAGTACTTC
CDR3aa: CASSVSAGTYEQYF

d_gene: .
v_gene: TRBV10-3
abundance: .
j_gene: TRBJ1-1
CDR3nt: TGTGCCATGGGGGCTTCCCTACTAGAAGCTTTCTTT
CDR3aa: CAMGASLLEAFF